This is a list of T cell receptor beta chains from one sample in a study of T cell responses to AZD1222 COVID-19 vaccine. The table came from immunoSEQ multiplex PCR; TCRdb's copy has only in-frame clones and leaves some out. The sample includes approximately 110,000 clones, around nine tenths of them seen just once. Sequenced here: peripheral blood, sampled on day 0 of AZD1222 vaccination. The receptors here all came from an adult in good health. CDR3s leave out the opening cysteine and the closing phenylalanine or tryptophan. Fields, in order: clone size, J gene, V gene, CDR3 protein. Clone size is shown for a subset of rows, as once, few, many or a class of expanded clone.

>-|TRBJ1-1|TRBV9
ASSVVATGGTEAF
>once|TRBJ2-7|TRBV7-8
ASSLRYEQY
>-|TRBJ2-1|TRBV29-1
SVVIPPHDEQF
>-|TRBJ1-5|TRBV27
ASSWGAYSNQPQH
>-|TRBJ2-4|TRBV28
ASIGSAPRVSKNIQY
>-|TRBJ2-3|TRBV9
ASSVVDDTDTQY
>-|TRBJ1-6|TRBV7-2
ASSLEFGVGSPLH
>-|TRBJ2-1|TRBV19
ASSIYQSTYNEQF
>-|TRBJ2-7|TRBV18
ASSLKQGGEQY
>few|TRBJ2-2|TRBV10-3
AIRGTSGRGTGELF
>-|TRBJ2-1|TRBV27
ASSGGGVSGGYYNEQF
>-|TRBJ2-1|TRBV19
ASSLGRGVYNEQF
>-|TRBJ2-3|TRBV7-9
ASSLPVDKGPTDTQY
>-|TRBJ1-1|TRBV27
ASSPRARGGTEAF
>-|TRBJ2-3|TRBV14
ASSQDQGTYTQY
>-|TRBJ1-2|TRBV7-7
ASSRQGLDYGYT
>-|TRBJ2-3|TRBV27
ASSYWTGSGGGADTQY
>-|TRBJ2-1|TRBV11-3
ASSFGQALGNEQF
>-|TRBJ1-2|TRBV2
ASTEEGHFSIYGYT